This T cell receptor beta chain appears in the sequencing data of a study of shared clonotypes between healthy human individuals. Regarding this clone: The target antigen is unknown.

Investigators spread the genomic DNA of each subset evenly over several immunoSEQ plates. The repertoire was sequenced with immunoSEQ multiplex PCR; TCRdb's copy has only in-frame clones and lacks some. The table records a few million clones, just over 90% of them present only once. Study results and limitations: Non-shared clonotypes displayed generation probabilities falling below those of clonotypes present in all four donors. Genetic and exposure-history diversity was limited by the few donors. Naive subsets generally exceeded memory subsets in estimated richness.

V lost 6 bases and J 7 bases, leaving 12 bases between the germline ends. CDR1 and CDR2 from the germline V gene are DFQATT and SNEGSKA (reference sequence). This CDR3 region has 11 residues. Sequencing input: naive CD4+ T cells from PBMCs. Subset specified: CD45RA+ positively selected. V gene TRBV20-1 combines with J gene TRBJ1-1; D not resolved. The receptor comes from a man aged 18 to 30 in good health. Some clones in this sample may be carry-over from other donors' samples. As DNA, the CDR3 is TGCAGTGCGGCGAGTCGGGTTGAAGCTTTCTTT. Translation gives CSAASRVEAFF.